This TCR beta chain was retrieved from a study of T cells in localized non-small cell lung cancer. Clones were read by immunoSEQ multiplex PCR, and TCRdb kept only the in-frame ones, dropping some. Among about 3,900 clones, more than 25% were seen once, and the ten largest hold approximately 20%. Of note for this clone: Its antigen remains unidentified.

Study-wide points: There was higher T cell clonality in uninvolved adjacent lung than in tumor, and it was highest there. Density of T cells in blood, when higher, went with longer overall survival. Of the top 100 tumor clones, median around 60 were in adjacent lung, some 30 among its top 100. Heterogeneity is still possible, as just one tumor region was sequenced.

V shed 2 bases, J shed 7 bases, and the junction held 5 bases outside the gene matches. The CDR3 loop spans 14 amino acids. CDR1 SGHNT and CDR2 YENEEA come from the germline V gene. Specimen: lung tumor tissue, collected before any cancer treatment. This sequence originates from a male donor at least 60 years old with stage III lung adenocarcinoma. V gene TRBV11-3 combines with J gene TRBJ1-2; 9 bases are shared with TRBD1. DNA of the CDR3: TGTGCCAGCAGCTTACGACAGGGGGGGTTTGGCTACACCTTC. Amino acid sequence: CASSLRQGGFGYTF.